The rows below give T cell receptor beta chains drawn from one sample of a study of cytomegalovirus exposure and HLA in healthy donors. The method was immunoSEQ multiplex PCR; TCRdb's version includes in-frame clones alone and lacks a portion of them. The repertoire includes under 130,000 clones, around 80% of them detected once, and 3.1% sits in the top ten. The sequencing input was PBMCs. The receptors derive from a middle-aged woman in good health and CMV-seronegative. Each CDR3 is given without its conserved first and last residue. Fields, in order: clone size, V gene, D gene, CDR3 protein. A D gene is named only where the DNA matches it firmly. Size is omitted from some rows. Given values are once, few, many or a class for expanded clones.

clone_size: once; v_call: TRBV28; d_call: TRBD1; cdr3_aa: ASSFSHRGNYGYT
clone_size: -; v_call: TRBV5-1; d_call: -; cdr3_aa: ASSLTEPGGTDTQY
clone_size: -; v_call: TRBV18; d_call: TRBD2; cdr3_aa: ASSPRRGGLSSYEQY
clone_size: -; v_call: TRBV6-5; d_call: TRBD1; cdr3_aa: ASSYRGQGTNEQY
clone_size: -; v_call: TRBV28; d_call: -; cdr3_aa: AISPPRGGEKLF
clone_size: -; v_call: TRBV5-1; d_call: -; cdr3_aa: ASSTSPGQNTVELF
clone_size: -; v_call: TRBV10-3; d_call: TRBD1; cdr3_aa: AISGTGGYGYT
clone_size: few; v_call: TRBV5-5; d_call: -; cdr3_aa: ASSFTGLANYGYT
clone_size: -; v_call: TRBV6-5; d_call: -; cdr3_aa: ASSFRQYYEQY
clone_size: -; v_call: TRBV11-2; d_call: -; cdr3_aa: AGSLLNYEQY
clone_size: -; v_call: TRBV30; d_call: -; cdr3_aa: ALTRAYEQY
clone_size: -; v_call: TRBV19; d_call: -; cdr3_aa: ASTSVGTDTQY
clone_size: -; v_call: TRBV5-1; d_call: TRBD1; cdr3_aa: ASSLAPDRGGHGYT
clone_size: -; v_call: TRBV2; d_call: -; cdr3_aa: ASRYNTQGTYEQY
clone_size: -; v_call: TRBV5-6; d_call: -; cdr3_aa: ASSLDRTADTQY
clone_size: -; v_call: TRBV6-5; d_call: TRBD1; cdr3_aa: ASSYVGQGYNEQF
clone_size: -; v_call: TRBV7-9; d_call: -; cdr3_aa: ASNKLGYEQY
clone_size: -; v_call: TRBV27; d_call: TRBD1; cdr3_aa: ASKTTGSYNSPLH
clone_size: -; v_call: TRBV11-2; d_call: -; cdr3_aa: ASSLGGRTQY
clone_size: -; v_call: TRBV15; d_call: -; cdr3_aa: ATSSSRGVTEAF
clone_size: -; v_call: TRBV7-8; d_call: TRBD1; cdr3_aa: ASSLRQGVDEQY
clone_size: -; v_call: TRBV19; d_call: -; cdr3_aa: ASSGAGQNQPQH
clone_size: -; v_call: TRBV7-8; d_call: -; cdr3_aa: ASSPRGGVHQPQH
clone_size: -; v_call: TRBV30; d_call: TRBD1; cdr3_aa: AWSTDRDQPQH
clone_size: -; v_call: TRBV9; d_call: -; cdr3_aa: ASSVDKNTEAF
clone_size: -; v_call: TRBV4-2; d_call: TRBD2; cdr3_aa: ASSQEGVAGADTQY
clone_size: -; v_call: TRBV7-2; d_call: -; cdr3_aa: ASSSSGTMNEQY
clone_size: -; v_call: TRBV19; d_call: -; cdr3_aa: ASSATGGPANYGYT
clone_size: -; v_call: TRBV6-5; d_call: TRBD1; cdr3_aa: ASSYSTGAYNEQF
clone_size: -; v_call: TRBV18; d_call: -; cdr3_aa: ASSPGQGMGNTEAF
clone_size: -; v_call: TRBV4-1; d_call: -; cdr3_aa: ASSQPGRDKTYEQY
clone_size: few; v_call: TRBV11-2; d_call: -; cdr3_aa: ASSFIRQNGYT
clone_size: -; v_call: TRBV2; d_call: -; cdr3_aa: ASMGVSRTANYGYT
clone_size: -; v_call: TRBV9; d_call: TRBD2; cdr3_aa: ASSVATGLAGAGDTQY
clone_size: -; v_call: TRBV18; d_call: -; cdr3_aa: ASSPRKDSEAF
clone_size: -; v_call: TRBV7-9; d_call: TRBD1; cdr3_aa: ASSLGIGQGSEKLF
clone_size: once; v_call: TRBV11-2; d_call: -; cdr3_aa: ASSLLAKKGSYNEQF
clone_size: -; v_call: TRBV28; d_call: TRBD1; cdr3_aa: ASSGTGRPPYNEQF
clone_size: -; v_call: TRBV7-7; d_call: TRBD1; cdr3_aa: ASSLVGGTGAGYGYT
clone_size: -; v_call: TRBV9; d_call: -; cdr3_aa: ASSAGLTTDTQY
clone_size: -; v_call: TRBV7-9; d_call: -; cdr3_aa: ASSFGVSSGNTIY
clone_size: -; v_call: TRBV30; d_call: -; cdr3_aa: AWSVGQGEDIPN
clone_size: -; v_call: TRBV9; d_call: TRBD1; cdr3_aa: ASSVATGQVVGYT
clone_size: few; v_call: TRBV27; d_call: -; cdr3_aa: ASSGGGGMDTQY
clone_size: -; v_call: TRBV4-3; d_call: -; cdr3_aa: ASSLMTGRDTQY
clone_size: -; v_call: TRBV9; d_call: TRBD2; cdr3_aa: ASNLAGSSYEQY
clone_size: -; v_call: TRBV9; d_call: TRBD1; cdr3_aa: ASSVGRGSEQY
clone_size: few; v_call: TRBV5-1; d_call: -; cdr3_aa: ASRTENTGELF
clone_size: -; v_call: TRBV9; d_call: TRBD1; cdr3_aa: ASSVDGQGETQY